The clone carrying this TCR beta chain was recorded a few times. Its antigen is not known. This record comes from a study of beta chain features in type 1 diabetes. Germline V gives CDR1 SQVTM, CDR2 ANQGSEA. CDR3 size: 12 residues. Trimming took off 6 bases at V and 4 bases at J, with 12 bases between the two ends. Study conclusions and caveats: A potential PCR bias toward shorter templates would be equal in patient and control samples.

All of the isolated RNA was reverse transcribed, so expressed TCRB transcripts were sequenced. TCRdb's copy holds only in-frame clones and misses some; the assay was immunoSEQ multiplex PCR. This sample has around 430,000 clones, with 30% found just once. The source material was naive CD4+ T cells from blood. The V gene is TRBV29-1, the J gene TRBJ1-2, with unresolved D. This clonotype was obtained from a man younger than 35 in good health. The CDR3 sequence: CSVADGGYGYTF. The CDR3 coding sequence is TGCAGCGTGGCGGACGGAGGCTATGGCTACACCTTC.